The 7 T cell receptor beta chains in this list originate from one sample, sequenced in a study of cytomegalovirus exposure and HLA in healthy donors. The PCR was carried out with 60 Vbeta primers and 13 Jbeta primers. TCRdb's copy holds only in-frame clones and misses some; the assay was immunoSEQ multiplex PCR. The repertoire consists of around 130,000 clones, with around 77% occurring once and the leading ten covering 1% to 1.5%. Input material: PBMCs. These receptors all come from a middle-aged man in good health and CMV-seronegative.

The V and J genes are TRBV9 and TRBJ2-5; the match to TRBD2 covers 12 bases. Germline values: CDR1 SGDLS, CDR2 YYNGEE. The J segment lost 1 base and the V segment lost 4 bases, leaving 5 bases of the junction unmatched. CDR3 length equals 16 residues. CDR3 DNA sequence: TGTGCCAGCAGCCCTGGACTAGCGGGGTCCCAAGAGACCCAGTACTTC. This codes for CASSPGLAGSQETQYF.

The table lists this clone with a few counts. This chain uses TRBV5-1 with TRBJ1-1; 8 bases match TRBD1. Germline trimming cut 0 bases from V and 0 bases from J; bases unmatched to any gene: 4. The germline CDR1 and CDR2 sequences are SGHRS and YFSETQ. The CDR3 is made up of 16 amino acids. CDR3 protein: CASSLGQGLVNTEAFF. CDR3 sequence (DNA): TGCGCCAGCAGCTTGGGACAGGGGCTCGTGAACACTGAAGCTTTCTTT. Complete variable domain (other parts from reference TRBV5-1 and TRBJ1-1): KAGVTQTPRYLIKTRGQQVTLSCSPISGHRSVSWYQQTPGQGLQFLFEYFSETQRNKGNFPGRFSGRQFSNSRSEMNVSTLELGDSALYLCASSLGQGLVNTEAFFGQGTRLTVV.

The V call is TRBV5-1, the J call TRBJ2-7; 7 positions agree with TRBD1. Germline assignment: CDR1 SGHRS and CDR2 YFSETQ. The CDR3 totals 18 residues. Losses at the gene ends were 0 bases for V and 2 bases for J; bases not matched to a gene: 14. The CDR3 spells CASSLGQARQGSPYEQYF. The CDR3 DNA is TGCGCCAGCAGCTTGGGGCAAGCCCGACAGGGTTCCCCCTACGAGCAGTACTTC.

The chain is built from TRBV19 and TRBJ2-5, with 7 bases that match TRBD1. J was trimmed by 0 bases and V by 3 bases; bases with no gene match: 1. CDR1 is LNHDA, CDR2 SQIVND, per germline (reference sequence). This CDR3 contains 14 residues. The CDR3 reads CASSMTGNQETQYF. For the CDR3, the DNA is TGTGCCAGTAGTATGACAGGGAACCAAGAGACCCAGTACTTC.

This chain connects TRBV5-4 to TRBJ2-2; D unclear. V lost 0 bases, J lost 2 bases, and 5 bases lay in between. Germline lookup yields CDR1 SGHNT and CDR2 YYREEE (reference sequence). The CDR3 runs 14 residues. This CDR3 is CASSLALNTGELFF. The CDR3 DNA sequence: TGTGCCAGCAGCTTGGCGTTAAACACCGGGGAGCTGTTTTTT.

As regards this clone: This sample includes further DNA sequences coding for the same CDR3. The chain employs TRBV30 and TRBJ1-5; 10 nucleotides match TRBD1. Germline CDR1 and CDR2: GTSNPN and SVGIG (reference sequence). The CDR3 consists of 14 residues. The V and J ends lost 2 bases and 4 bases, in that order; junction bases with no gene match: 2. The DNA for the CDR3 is TGTGCCTGGAGTTCGGGACAGGGGAATCAGCCCCAGCATTTT. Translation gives CAWSSGQGNQPQHF.

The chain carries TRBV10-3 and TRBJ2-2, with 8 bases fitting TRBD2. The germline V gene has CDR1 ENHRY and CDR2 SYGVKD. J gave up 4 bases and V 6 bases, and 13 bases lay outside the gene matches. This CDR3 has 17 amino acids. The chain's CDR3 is CAIRGLATLGGTGELFF. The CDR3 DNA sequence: TGTGCCATCAGAGGACTAGCCACGCTGGGGGGCACCGGGGAGCTGTTTTTT.